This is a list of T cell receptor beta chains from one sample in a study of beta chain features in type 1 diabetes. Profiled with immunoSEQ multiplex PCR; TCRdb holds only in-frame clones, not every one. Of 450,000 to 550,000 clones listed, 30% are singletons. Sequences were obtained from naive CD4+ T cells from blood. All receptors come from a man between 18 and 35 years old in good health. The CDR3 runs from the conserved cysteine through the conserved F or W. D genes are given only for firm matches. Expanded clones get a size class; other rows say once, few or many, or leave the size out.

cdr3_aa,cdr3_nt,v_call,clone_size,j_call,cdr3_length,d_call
CASSDTGLGNQPQHF,TGTGCCAGCAGTGACACAGGATTGGGCAATCAGCCCCAGCATTTT,TRBV28,NA,TRBJ1-5,15,NA
CSVEPGAIQGEQYF,TGCAGCGTTGAACCAGGGGCGATACAGGGCGAGCAGTACTTC,TRBV29-1,few,TRBJ2-7,14,NA
CAWSVVQGRGYGYTF,TGTGCCTGGAGTGTAGTCCAGGGCAGAGGATATGGCTACACCTTC,TRBV30,NA,TRBJ1-2,15,NA
CSVDIGQGQTQYF,TGCAGCGTTGATATTGGGCAGGGACAGACCCAGTACTTC,TRBV29-1,few,TRBJ2-5,13,NA
CASRGTASYEQYF,TGTGCCAGCAGAGGGACAGCCTCCTACGAGCAGTACTTC,TRBV25-1,once,TRBJ2-7,13,TRBD1
CATRPTGVDGYTF,TGCGCCACCAGACCAACAGGGGTTGATGGCTACACCTTC,TRBV5-1,NA,TRBJ1-2,13,TRBD1
CASSQPGTGYYEQYF,TGTGCCAGCAGCCAACCCGGGACAGGTTACTACGAGCAGTACTTC,TRBV7-2,NA,TRBJ2-7,15,TRBD1
CASSPSQETQYF,TGTGCCAGCTCACCTTCACAAGAGACCCAGTACTTC,TRBV18,few,TRBJ2-5,12,NA
CASNGGGPTYNEQFF,TGTGCCTCAAATGGGGGAGGGCCAACCTACAATGAGCAGTTCTTC,TRBV10-3,NA,TRBJ2-1,15,TRBD2
CASSFDGNTGELFF,TGCGCCAGCAGCTTTGACGGGAACACCGGGGAGCTGTTTTTT,TRBV5-1,few,TRBJ2-2,14,NA
CASSPSGRETQYF,TGTGCCAGCAGCCCCTCAGGTCGAGAGACCCAGTACTTC,TRBV7-9,NA,TRBJ2-5,13,NA
CATSESRGRLYNEQFF,TGTGCCACCAGCGAGAGCCGGGGAAGACTCTACAATGAGCAGTTCTTC,TRBV15,NA,TRBJ2-1,16,NA
CATTTSSGANVLTF,TGCGCCACCACCACCAGCTCTGGGGCCAACGTCCTGACTTTC,TRBV5-1,NA,TRBJ2-6,14,NA
CATSRDRNEGYTF,TGTGCCACCAGCAGAGATCGAAACGAAGGCTACACCTTC,TRBV15,NA,TRBJ1-2,13,NA
CAISDSGETQYF,TGTGCCATCAGTGACAGTGGGGAGACCCAGTACTTC,TRBV10-3,few,TRBJ2-5,12,NA
CASSNRGGEQFF,TGTGCCAGCAGCAACAGGGGAGGGGAGCAGTTCTTC,TRBV7-9,NA,TRBJ2-1,12,NA
CATSRDPGRANYGYTF,TGTGCCACCAGCAGAGATCCAGGGCGGGCTAACTATGGCTACACCTTC,TRBV15,NA,TRBJ1-2,16,NA
CSVDRGPYNEQFF,TGCAGCGTGGACAGGGGGCCCTACAATGAGCAGTTCTTC,TRBV29-1,NA,TRBJ2-1,13,TRBD1